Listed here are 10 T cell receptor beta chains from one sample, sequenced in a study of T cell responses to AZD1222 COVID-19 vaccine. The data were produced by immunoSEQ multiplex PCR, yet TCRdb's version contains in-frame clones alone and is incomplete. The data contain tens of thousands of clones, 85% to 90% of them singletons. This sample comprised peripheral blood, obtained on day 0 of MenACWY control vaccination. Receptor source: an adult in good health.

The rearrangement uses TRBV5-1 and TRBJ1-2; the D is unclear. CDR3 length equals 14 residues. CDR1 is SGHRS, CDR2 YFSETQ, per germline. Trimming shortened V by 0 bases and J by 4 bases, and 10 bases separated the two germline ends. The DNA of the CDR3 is TGCGCCAGCAGCTTGGGGGGTTCTGTCTATGGCTACACCTTC. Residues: CASSLGGSVYGYTF.

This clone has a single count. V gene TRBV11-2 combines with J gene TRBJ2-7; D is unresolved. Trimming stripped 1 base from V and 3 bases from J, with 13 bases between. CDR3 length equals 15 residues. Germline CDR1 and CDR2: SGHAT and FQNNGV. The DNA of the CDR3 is TGTGCCAGCAGCTTAGTTTTGCAGAGCTACTACGAGCAGTACTTC. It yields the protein CASSLVLQSYYEQYF.

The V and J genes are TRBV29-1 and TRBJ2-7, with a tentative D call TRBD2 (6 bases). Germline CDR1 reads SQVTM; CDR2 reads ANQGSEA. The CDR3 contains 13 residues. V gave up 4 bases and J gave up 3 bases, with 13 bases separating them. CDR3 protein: CSVAREPRYEQYF. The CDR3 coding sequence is TGCAGCGTTGCCCGGGAGCCCCGCTACGAGCAGTACTTC.

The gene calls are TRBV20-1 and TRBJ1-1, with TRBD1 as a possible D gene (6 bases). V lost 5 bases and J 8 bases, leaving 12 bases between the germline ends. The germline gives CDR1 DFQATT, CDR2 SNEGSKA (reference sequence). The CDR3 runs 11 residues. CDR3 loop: CSAGRTAEAFF. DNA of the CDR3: TGCAGTGCTGGAAGGACAGCCGAAGCTTTCTTT.

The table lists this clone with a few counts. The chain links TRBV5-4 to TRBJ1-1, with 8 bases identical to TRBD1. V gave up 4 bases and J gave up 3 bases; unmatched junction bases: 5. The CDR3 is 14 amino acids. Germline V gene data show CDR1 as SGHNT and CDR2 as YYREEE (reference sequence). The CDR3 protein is CASSTETGDTEAFF. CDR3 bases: TGTGCCAGCAGCACGGAGACAGGGGACACTGAAGCTTTCTTT.

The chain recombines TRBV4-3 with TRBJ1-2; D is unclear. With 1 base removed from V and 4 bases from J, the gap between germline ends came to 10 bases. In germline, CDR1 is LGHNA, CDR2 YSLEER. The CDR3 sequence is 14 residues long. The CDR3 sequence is CASSQVAQRYGYTF. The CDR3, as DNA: TGCGCCAGCAGCCAAGTTGCACAGCGCTATGGCTACACCTTC.

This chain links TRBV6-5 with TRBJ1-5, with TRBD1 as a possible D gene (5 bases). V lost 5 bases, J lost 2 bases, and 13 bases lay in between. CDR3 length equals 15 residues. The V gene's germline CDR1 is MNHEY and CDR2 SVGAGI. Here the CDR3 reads CASSRRDEGNQPQHF. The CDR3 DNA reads TGTGCCAGCAGTCGCCGGGACGAGGGCAATCAGCCCCAGCATTTT.

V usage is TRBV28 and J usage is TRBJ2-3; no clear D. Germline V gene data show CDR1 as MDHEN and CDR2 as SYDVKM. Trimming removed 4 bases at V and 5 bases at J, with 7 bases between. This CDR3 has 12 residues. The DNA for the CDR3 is TGTGCCAGCAGTTCCATATTAGATACGCAGTATTTT. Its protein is CASSSILDTQYF. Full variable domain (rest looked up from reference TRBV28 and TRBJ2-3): DVKVTQSSRYLVKRTGEKVFLECVQDMDHENMFWYRQDPGLGLRLIYFSYDVKMKEKGDIPEGYSVSREKKERFSLILESASTNQTSMYLCASSSILDTQYFGPGTRLTVL.

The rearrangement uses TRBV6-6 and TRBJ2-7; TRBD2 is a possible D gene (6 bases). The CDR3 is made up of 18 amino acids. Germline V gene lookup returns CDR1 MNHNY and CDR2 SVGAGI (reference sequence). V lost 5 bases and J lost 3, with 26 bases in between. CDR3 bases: TGTGCCAGCAGTCCCTCCCCCCCCGCAGGACTATTAGGCTACGAGCAGTACTTC. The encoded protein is CASSPSPPAGLLGYEQYF.

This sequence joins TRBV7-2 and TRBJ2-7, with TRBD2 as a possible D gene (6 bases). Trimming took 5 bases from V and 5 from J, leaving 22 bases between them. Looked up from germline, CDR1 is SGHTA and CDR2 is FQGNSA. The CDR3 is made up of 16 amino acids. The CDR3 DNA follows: TGTGCCAGCAGCACGCGCTCCGGGACTGGTGGGGACGAGCAGTACTTC. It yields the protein CASSTRSGTGGDEQYF.